Presented here are 10 T cell receptor beta chains from one specimen sequenced in a study of blood T cell repertoires in COVID-19. Only in-frame clones appear in the TCRdb table, and some are missing; sequencing was by immunoSEQ multiplex PCR. Among some 110,000 clones listed, less than 90% were seen once. Material for sequencing was peripheral blood. Every receptor here comes from a man between 65 and 85 years old who had recovered from COVID-19.

The rearrangement joins TRBV2 to TRBJ2-1, with 9 bases matching TRBD2. The CDR3 length is 18 residues. The trim removed 8 bases at V and 1 base at J, leaving 15 bases unmatched. The germline gives CDR1 SNHLY, CDR2 FYNNEI. The chain's CDR3 is CASRGGGARVRSYNEQFF. Written as DNA, the CDR3 is TGTGCCAGCCGTGGCGGGGGGGCCAGGGTAAGGTCCTACAATGAGCAGTTCTTC.

The V gene is TRBV5-4, the J gene TRBJ2-7, with 7 positions matching TRBD1. Germline V gene lookup returns CDR1 SGHNT and CDR2 YYREEE (reference sequence). This CDR3 spans 15 amino acids. V was clipped by 4 bases and J by 5 bases; unmatched bases: 12. The CDR3, as DNA: TGTGCCAGCAGCCCGACAGGGAATCCCTTGAACGAGCAGTACTTC. Its translation: CASSPTGNPLNEQYF.

The chain employs TRBV28 and TRBJ2-7; 8 bases map to TRBD1. This CDR3 is built from 18 residues. The trim removed 3 bases at V and 2 bases at J, leaving 15 bases unmatched. Germline assignment: CDR1 MDHEN and CDR2 SYDVKM. The CDR3 region has the DNA TGTGCCAGCAGTTTTTATTCCACCCCCGGGACAGGAGCCTACGAGCAGTACTTC. The encoded protein is CASSFYSTPGTGAYEQYF. Drawing the rest from reference TRBV28 and TRBJ2-7, the complete variable domain is DVKVTQSSRYLVKRTGEKVFLECVQDMDHENMFWYRQDPGLGLRLIYFSYDVKMKEKGDIPEGYSVSREKKERFSLILESASTNQTSMYLCASSFYSTPGTGAYEQYFGPGTRLTVT.

This clone showed up just once. This rearrangement joins TRBV7-9 to TRBJ1-6; D perhaps matches TRBD1 (5 bases). The length of the CDR3 is 15 residues. V lost 4 bases to trimming and J lost 7 bases, with 14 bases between them. The germline CDR1 and CDR2 sequences are SEHNR and FQNEAQ (reference sequence). This CDR3 reads CASSSPGGGNSPLHF. CDR3 DNA sequence: TGTGCCAGCAGCTCCCCCGGGGGTGGCAATTCACCCCTCCACTTT.

The chain links TRBV7-3 to TRBJ2-5; TRBD2 matches 7 bases. V lost 5 bases to trimming and J lost 9 bases; unmatched junction nucleotides: 12. The germline V gene encodes CDR1 SGHTA and CDR2 FQGTGA. The CDR3 totals 14 residues. The CDR3 DNA sequence: TGTGCCAGCAGCCTAAGGGCCGGGGGGATGGCCCAGTACTTC. Its protein is CASSLRAGGMAQYF.

The chain is built from TRBV5-4 and TRBJ1-6, with TRBD1 identical over 7 bases. In germline, CDR1 is SGHNT, CDR2 YYREEE (reference sequence). The CDR3 extends over 15 amino acids. V shed 3 bases, J shed 8 bases, and the junction held 8 bases outside the gene matches. This CDR3 reads CASSSNRGVDSPLHF. Written as DNA, the CDR3 is TGTGCCAGCAGCTCGAACAGGGGAGTGGATTCACCCCTCCACTTT.

The chain is built from TRBV7-8 and TRBJ2-7; 14 bases map to TRBD2. Trimming cost V 5 bases and J 7 bases; bases outside gene matches: 10. This CDR3 is built from 16 residues. Germline V gene sequence: CDR1 SGHVS, CDR2 FQNEAQ. CDR3 loop: CASSTGLAGVLGEQYF. The CDR3 DNA reads as TGTGCCAGCAGCACGGGACTAGCGGGAGTGCTGGGGGAGCAGTACTTC.

As regards this clone: The same CDR3 can be traced to other DNA sequences in this sample. V is TRBV5-1 and J is TRBJ1-1; 7 positions agree with TRBD1. J gave up 3 bases and V 4 bases, and 6 bases lay outside the gene matches. The CDR3 covers 14 residues. Per the germline V gene, CDR1 is SGHRS and CDR2 is YFSETQ. CDR3 sequence: CASSLQGLDTEAFF. In DNA form, the CDR3 reads TGCGCCAGCAGCCTACAGGGGCTGGACACTGAAGCTTTCTTT.

The chain couples TRBV5-1 to TRBJ2-7, with TRBD2 as a possible D gene (5 bases). In germline, CDR1 is SGHRS, CDR2 YFSETQ. The CDR3 has 15 amino acids. Between the trimmed V and J ends, which lost 1 base and 0 bases, there was a span of 11 bases. CDR3 loop: CASSLLASVSYEQYF. The CDR3 DNA sequence: TGCGCCAGCAGCTTGCTAGCTTCCGTCTCCTACGAGCAGTACTTC.

The J gene is TRBJ2-7, the V gene TRBV12-3 or TRBV12-4; weak D call: TRBD1 (6 bases). The CDR3 is 13 residues long. V was pared by 7 bases and J by 2 bases, with 12 bases between. CDR3 residues: CASMLTGTYEQYF. CDR3 nucleotide sequence: TGTGCCAGCATGCTTACAGGGACCTACGAGCAGTACTTC.